The T cell receptor (beta chain) described here comes from a study of shared T cell receptors in the human thymus. CDR1 and CDR2 from the germline V gene are MNHEY and SVGAGI. The CDR3 covers 12 residues. Trimming stripped 7 bases from V and 8 bases from J, with 9 bases between. Some clones are missing from TCRdb's copy, which holds only in-frame ones; the method was immunoSEQ multiplex PCR. The table has hundreds of thousands of clones, roughly 90% seen once; the top ten hold around 0.01%. This sample was also put to use in a study of human thymus T cells. This second report adds: Having surgery to correct congenital heart defects, healthy Finnish infants acted as the donors. Thymus tissue was removed during corrective cardiac surgery. Thymic and blood repertoires appeared to carry a bias in their V and J gene usage. Highly overlapping thymic repertoires in unrelated individuals were reported by related research.

Sequencing was carried out using thymocytes. This rearrangement joins TRBV6-5 to TRBJ1-6, with a tentative D call TRBD1 (6 bases). This TCR derives from a boy younger than two with a congenital heart defect. The CDR3 spells CASTRGDSPLHF. The CDR3 DNA reads as TGTGCCAGCACCAGGGGAGATTCACCCCTCCACTTT.